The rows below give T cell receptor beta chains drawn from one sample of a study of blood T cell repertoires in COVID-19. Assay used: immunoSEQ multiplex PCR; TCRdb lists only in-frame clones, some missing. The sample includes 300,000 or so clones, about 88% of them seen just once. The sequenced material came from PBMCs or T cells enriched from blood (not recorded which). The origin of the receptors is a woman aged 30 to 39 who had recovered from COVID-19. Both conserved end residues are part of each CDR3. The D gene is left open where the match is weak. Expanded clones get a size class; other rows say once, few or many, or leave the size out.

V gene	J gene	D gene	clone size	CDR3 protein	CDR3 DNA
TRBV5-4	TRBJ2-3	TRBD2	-	CASTPRTSGGADTQYF	TGTGCCAGCACCCCACGGACTAGCGGGGGCGCCGATACGCAGTATTTT
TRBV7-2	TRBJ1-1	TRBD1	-	CASSHVGQGTEAFF	TGTGCCAGCAGCCACGTGGGACAGGGCACTGAAGCTTTCTTT
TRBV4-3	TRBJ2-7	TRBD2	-	CASSQLLAGGPGNEQYF	TGCGCCAGCAGCCAACTGCTAGCGGGGGGGCCAGGCAACGAGCAGTACTTC
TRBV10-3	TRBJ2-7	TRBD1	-	CAIGERRGPYEQYF	TGTGCCATCGGAGAGCGAAGGGGGCCATACGAGCAGTACTTC
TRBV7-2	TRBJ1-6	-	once	CASSPRPPNRVTNSPLHF	TGTGCCAGCAGCCCTAGGCCACCGAACAGGGTGACTAATTCACCCCTCCACTTT
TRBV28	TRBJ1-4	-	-	CASSLPGVEKLFF	TGTGCCAGCAGTTTACCCGGGGTCGAAAAACTGTTTTTT
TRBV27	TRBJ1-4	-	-	CASSYAGRNEKLFF	TGTGCCAGCAGTTATGCAGGTCGGAATGAAAAACTGTTTTTT
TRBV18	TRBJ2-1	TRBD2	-	CASSPRTSGGGYEQFF	TGTGCCAGCTCACCACGGACTAGCGGGGGAGGCTATGAGCAGTTCTTC
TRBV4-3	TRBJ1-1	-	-	CASSQEQGVPEAFF	TGCGCCAGCAGCCAAGAACAGGGTGTGCCTGAAGCTTTCTTT
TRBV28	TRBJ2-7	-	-	CASSPPGNEVYEQYF	TGTGCCAGCAGTCCACCCGGGAACGAGGTCTACGAGCAGTACTTC
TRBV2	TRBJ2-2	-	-	CASSLATNTGELFF	TGTGCCAGCAGTCTAGCGACGAACACCGGGGAGCTGTTTTTT
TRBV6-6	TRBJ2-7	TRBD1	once	CASSPLIGTGSNVPKTYEQYF	TGTGCCAGCAGTCCACTCATTGGGACAGGGAGTAATGTCCCAAAAACCTACGAGCAGTACTTC
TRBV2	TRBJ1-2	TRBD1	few	CAGPQGAHGYTF	TGTGCCGGGCCTCAGGGGGCGCATGGCTACACCTTC
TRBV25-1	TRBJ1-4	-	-	CASSEFAVGEKLFF	TGTGCCAGCAGTGAGTTCGCGGTCGGGGAAAAACTGTTTTTT
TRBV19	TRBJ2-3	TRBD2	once	CASSTGGSGDTQYF	TGTGCCAGTAGTACGGGGGGATCCGGGGATACGCAGTATTTT
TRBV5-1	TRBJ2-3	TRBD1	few	CASSLRGLSTDTQYF	TGCGCCAGCAGCTTGAGGGGGCTCAGCACAGATACGCAGTATTTT
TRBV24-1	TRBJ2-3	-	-	CATSASSGGTDTQYF	TGTGCCACCAGTGCATCTAGTGGTGGCACAGATACGCAGTATTTT
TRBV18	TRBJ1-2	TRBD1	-	CASSPRSTGGTEGYTF	TGTGCCAGCTCACCACGTTCGACAGGGGGTACTGAAGGCTACACCTTC
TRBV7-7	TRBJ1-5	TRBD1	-	CASSSGQGGQPQHF	TGTGCCAGCAGCTCAGGACAGGGAGGACAGCCCCAGCATTTT
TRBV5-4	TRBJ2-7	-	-	CASSLRLSSSYEQYF	TGTGCCAGCAGCTTGAGACTCTCCAGCTCCTACGAGCAGTACTTC
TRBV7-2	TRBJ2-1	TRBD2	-	CASSLTSGGWDEQFF	TGTGCCAGCAGCTTGACTAGCGGGGGCTGGGATGAGCAGTTCTTC
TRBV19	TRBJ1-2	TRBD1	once	CASIRTGALLENGYTF	TGTGCCAGTATAAGGACAGGGGCGCTTTTGGAAAATGGCTACACCTTC
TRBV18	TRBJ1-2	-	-	CASSPPRGTMDGYTF	TGTGCCAGCTCACCGCCTCGCGGGACTATGGATGGCTACACCTTC
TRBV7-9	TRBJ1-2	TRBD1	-	CASSSTGTGGSGGYTF	TGTGCCAGCAGCTCTACCGGGACAGGGGGATCAGGAGGCTACACCTTC
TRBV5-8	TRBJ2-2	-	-	CASSSRPLGGGELFF	TGTGCCAGCAGCTCGAGACCCCTAGGAGGCGGGGAGCTGTTTTTT
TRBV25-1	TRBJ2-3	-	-	CASSELTFSTDTQYF	TGTGCCAGCAGTGAATTAACTTTTAGCACAGATACGCAGTATTTT
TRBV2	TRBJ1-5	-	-	CASSDDSYSNQPQHF	TGTGCCAGCAGTGATGACAGTTATAGCAATCAGCCCCAGCATTTT
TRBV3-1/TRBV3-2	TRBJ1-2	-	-	CASSLRGLDGYTF	TGTGCCAGCAGCCTCCGGGGTCTCGATGGCTACACCTTC
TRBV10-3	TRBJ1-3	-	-	CAISEPLGGAGNTIYF	TGTGCCATCAGTGAGCCCCTCGGGGGGGCTGGAAACACCATATATTTT
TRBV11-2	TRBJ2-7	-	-	CASSLSGGLNEQYF	TGTGCCAGCAGCTTATCCGGGGGGCTCAACGAGCAGTACTTC
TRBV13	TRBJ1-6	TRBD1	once	CASSLALSPGQVNSPLHF	TGTGCCAGCAGCTTAGCCCTTTCCCCGGGACAGGTGAATTCACCCCTCCACTTT
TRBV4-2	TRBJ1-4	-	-	CASSPRGTTNEKLFF	TGTGCCAGCAGCCCTCGAGGCACAACTAATGAAAAACTGTTTTTT
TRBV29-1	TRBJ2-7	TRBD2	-	CSVKTSGAYEQYF	TGCAGCGTTAAGACTAGCGGGGCCTACGAGCAGTACTTC
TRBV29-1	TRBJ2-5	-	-	CSVARTEETQYF	TGCAGCGTTGCGAGGACAGAAGAGACCCAGTACTTC
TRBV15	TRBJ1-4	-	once	CATSRHISNDEKLFF	TGTGCCACCAGCAGACACATATCAAATGATGAAAAACTGTTTTTT
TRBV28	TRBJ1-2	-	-	CASVDRFLGGYTF	TGTGCCAGCGTAGACAGGTTCTTGGGTGGCTACACCTTC
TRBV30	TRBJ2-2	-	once	CAWSSLGRNTGELFF	TGTGCCTGGAGTTCCCTGGGCCGAAACACCGGGGAGCTGTTTTTT
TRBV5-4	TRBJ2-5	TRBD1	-	CASSLEGTEYF	TGTGCCAGCAGCTTGGAGGGGACAGAGTACTTC
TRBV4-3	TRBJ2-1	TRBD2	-	CASSQETGGYNEQFF	TGCGCCAGCAGCCAAGAAACGGGGGGGTACAATGAGCAGTTCTTC
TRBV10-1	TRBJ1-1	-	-	CASRNAENTEAFF	TGCGCCAGCAGAAACGCAGAGAACACTGAAGCTTTCTTT
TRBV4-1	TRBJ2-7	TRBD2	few	CASSQASSGGLYEQYF	TGCGCCAGCAGCCAAGCTTCTAGCGGGGGGCTCTACGAGCAGTACTTC
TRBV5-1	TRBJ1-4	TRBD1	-	CASSFLTGGNEKLFF	TGCGCCAGCAGCTTTTTGACAGGGGGCAATGAAAAACTGTTTTTT
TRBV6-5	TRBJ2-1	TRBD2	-	CASSSLFSGVEQFF	TGTGCCAGCAGTTCCCTTTTTAGCGGGGTCGAGCAGTTCTTC
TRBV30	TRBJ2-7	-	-	CAWSVTNRRGGEQYF	TGTGCCTGGAGTGTCACCAATCGACGTGGCGGGGAGCAGTACTTC
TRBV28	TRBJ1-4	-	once	CASRLGGSDEKLFF	TGTGCCAGCAGGTTGGGGGGTTCGGATGAAAAACTGTTTTTT
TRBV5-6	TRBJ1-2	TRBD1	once	CASSRDRGIGDYGYTF	TGTGCCAGCAGTCGGGACAGGGGGATTGGGGACTATGGCTACACCTTC
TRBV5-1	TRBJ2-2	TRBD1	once	CASSPDRRTGELFF	TGCGCCAGCAGCCCGGACAGGCGCACCGGGGAGCTGTTTTTT
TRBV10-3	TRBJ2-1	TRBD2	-	CAISEGSGGTQFF	TGTGCCATCAGTGAGGGTAGCGGGGGGACACAGTTCTTC
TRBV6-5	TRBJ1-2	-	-	CASSSPTEDYGYTF	TGTGCCAGCAGTTCCCCGACCGAGGACTATGGCTACACCTTC
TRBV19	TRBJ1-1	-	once	CASRLQGTEAFF	TGTGCCAGTAGGCTACAGGGTACTGAAGCTTTCTTT